This TCR beta chain derives from a study of blood T cells in healthy people across ages. Findings and caveats of the study: Significant beta diversity loss was already apparent by age about 42, declining roughly linearly. There were more naive CD4+ cells and higher diversity in long-lived donors than in aged donors.

At least ten counts were recorded for this clonotype. The antigen is unknown. CDR1 MNHNY and CDR2 SVGAGI come from the germline V gene (reference sequence). The CDR3 runs to 13 residues. V shed 7 bases and J 1 base; nucleotides not matched to a gene: 2. A J-beta primer mix and a sample-barcoded 5' primer were used in a second PCR of about 6 to 12 cycles. Every cDNA molecule bore a tag from a template-switch adaptor containing 12 random nucleotides. Via MiXCR, TCRdb re-called the 5' RACE reads, giving one row per CDR3 protein. The sample contains 500,000 to 600,000 distinct CDR3 sequences, 25% to 30% of which appear only once.

The sample consisted of blood. This TCR derives from a woman aged 70-85 years in good health. The gene calls are TRBV6-6 and TRBJ2-3; TRBD2 agrees at 7 bases. The CDR3 reads CASTSGGTDTQYF. The CDR3 region has the DNA TGTGCCAGCACAAGCGGGGGCACAGATACGCAGTATTTT.